This T cell receptor (beta chain) originates from a study of identical twins. Findings of the study overall: Conclusions came from cross-sectional statistical analysis, not from following the same donors. Insertions were reduced in abundant cord blood beta clonotypes but not in memory repertoires.

This clonotype was counted ten times or more. Its antigen is still unknown. It was template switching that added a universal primer site, and there were unique molecular identifiers on the cDNA. TCRdb analysed the 5' RACE reads with MiXCR anew, one entry per CDR3 protein. The sample has around 300,000 distinct CDR3 sequences; roughly 8.6% are singletons. Looked up from germline, CDR1 is SQVTM and CDR2 is ANQGSEA. After removal of 3 bases from V and 3 bases from J, the junction contained 13 bases not matched to a gene. The CDR3 sequence is 17 residues long. Separately, the same data were catalogued under a study of yellow fever vaccine responses in identical twins.

The chain recombines TRBV29-1 with TRBJ2-1, with TRBD2 matching 8 bases. The sequenced sample was memory (CD45RO+) T cells sorted from blood. The origin of this receptor is a woman aged 18 to 35 in good health. The CDR3 DNA reads TGCAGCGTTGAGCCGGGAGGGTGGGCTAGCTTCTACAATGAGCAGTTCTTC. Its protein product is CSVEPGGWASFYNEQFF.